These 22 T cell receptor beta chains came from one sample sequenced in a study of blood T cell repertoires in COVID-19. The data were produced by immunoSEQ multiplex PCR, yet TCRdb's version contains in-frame clones alone and is incomplete. Counted here are approximately 80,000 clones, less than 85% occurring once; the ten biggest clones make up about a sixth. What was sequenced was peripheral blood. These receptors came from a man aged 65-85 years with active or convalescent COVID-19.

This sequence joins TRBV4-2 and TRBJ1-3; D uncertain. The germline V gene has CDR1 LGHNA and CDR2 YNFKEQ. V was trimmed by 0 bases and J by 0 bases, leaving 6 bases between them. The CDR3 extends over 15 amino acids. The CDR3 sequence: CASSQDGDSGNTIYF. CDR3 nucleotides: TGTGCCAGCAGCCAAGACGGGGACTCTGGAAACACCATATATTTT.

CDR3 nucleotides: TGTGCCAGTAGTATAGATCTGTTCAGCCAAGAGACCCAGTACTTC. Translated, it gives CASSIDLFSQETQYF. The chain employs TRBV19 and TRBJ2-5; no clear D gene. Trimming stripped 0 bases from V and 1 base from J, with 9 bases between. The CDR3 sequence is 15 residues long. Germline CDR1 reads LNHDA; CDR2 reads SQIVND (reference sequence).

Only one count was recorded for this clone. The J gene is TRBJ1-3, the V gene TRBV6-5; D gene unclear. Germline lookup yields CDR1 MNHEY and CDR2 SVGAGI. V shed 5 bases and J shed 6 bases, with 11 bases lying between them. The CDR3 has 13 amino acids. This CDR3 is CASSPRAQNTIYF. CDR3 nucleotide sequence: TGTGCCAGCAGTCCGCGGGCCCAAAACACCATATATTTT.

V is TRBV6-5 and J is TRBJ2-3; tentatively, D is TRBD1 (6 bases). Germline CDR1 is MNHEY and CDR2 is SVGAGI. V lost 2 bases and J 6 bases, leaving 15 bases between the germline ends. The CDR3 sequence is 15 residues long. CDR3 nucleotide sequence: TGTGCCAGCAGTTACCGTGGGGGCCAGCCGGATACGCAGTATTTT. Its translation is CASSYRGGQPDTQYF.

This clone has a single count. The chain couples TRBV2 to TRBJ2-5, with 8 bases matching TRBD2. Germline CDR1 is SNHLY and CDR2 is FYNNEI. This CDR3 is built from 13 residues. J gave up 4 bases and V 5 bases, and 3 bases lay outside the gene matches. The CDR3 protein is CASSIGLAETQYF. The CDR3 DNA reads as TGTGCCAGCAGTATTGGACTAGCAGAGACCCAGTACTTC.

This clone came up once. The chain combines TRBV19 with TRBJ2-3, with TRBD2 matching over 7 bases. With V trimmed by 5 bases and J by 1 base, 3 bases remained unmatched. The V gene's germline CDR1 is LNHDA and CDR2 SQIVND (reference sequence). This CDR3 has 14 amino acids. In DNA, the CDR3 is TGTGCCAGTAGTTTTACTAGCGGCACAGATACGCAGTATTTT. Translation gives CASSFTSGTDTQYF.

The chain links TRBV5-1 to TRBJ1-5, with 7 positions matching TRBD1. Germline CDR1 and CDR2: SGHRS and YFSETQ. The CDR3 totals 15 residues. The V gene end was trimmed by 0 bases and the J gene end by 4 bases; junction bases not matched to a gene: 4. The CDR3 coding sequence is TGCGCCAGCAGCTTGGGAGGGACAGAAAATCAGCCCCAGCATTTT. Translated: CASSLGGTENQPQHF.

The chain links TRBV30 to TRBJ2-2; D not certain. The CDR3 is 13 residues long. The ends were cut back, 2 bases at V and 1 base at J, with 5 bases in the middle. CDR1 and CDR2 (germline): GTSNPN, SVGIG (reference sequence). Here the CDR3 reads CAWSRLNTGELFF. The CDR3 nucleotides read TGTGCCTGGAGTCGACTGAACACCGGGGAGCTGTTTTTT.

This chain uses TRBV3-1 (or the pseudogene TRBV3-2) with TRBJ1-1, with TRBD1 matching 8 bases. Germline CDR1 LGHDT, CDR2 YNNKEL (reference sequence). This CDR3 contains 14 residues. With 4 bases clipped from V and 7 bases from J, the junction kept 8 bases outside the gene matches. CDR3 nucleotide sequence: TGTGCCAGCAGCCCGTACGGACAGGGAAATGAAGCTTTCTTT. It yields the protein CASSPYGQGNEAFF.

The chain uses TRBV19 and TRBJ1-1, with 10 bases matching TRBD1. The V and J ends lost 3 bases and 4 bases, in that order; junction bases with no gene match: 5. Germline V gene lookup returns CDR1 LNHDA and CDR2 SQIVND (reference sequence). The CDR3 length is 15 residues. CDR3 protein: CASSIATGGFTEAFF. CDR3 bases: TGTGCCAGTAGTATCGCGACAGGGGGCTTCACTGAAGCTTTCTTT.

This rearrangement joins TRBV6-5 to TRBJ2-2; D ambiguous. The V gene lost 0 bases and the J gene lost 4 bases, with 9 bases spanning the gap. From germline, CDR1 is MNHEY and CDR2 SVGAGI. The CDR3 runs to 15 residues. This chain's CDR3 is CASSYSRPRTGELFF. CDR3 nucleotides: TGTGCCAGCAGTTACTCGAGGCCCCGCACCGGGGAGCTGTTTTTT.

The rearrangement joins TRBV6-4 to TRBJ1-5; D unclear. With 3 bases removed from V and 6 bases from J, the gap between germline ends came to 9 bases. Germline V gene sequence: CDR1 MRHNA, CDR2 SNTAGT. The CDR3 sequence is 13 residues long. The CDR3: CASSEQPSQPQHF. The CDR3 bases are TGTGCCAGCAGTGAACAGCCCAGTCAGCCCCAGCATTTT.

J is TRBJ2-2 and V is TRBV5-6, with 7 bases that match TRBD1. The CDR3 covers 16 residues. V was pared by 4 bases and J by 4 bases, with 10 bases of the junction left unmatched. Germline assignment: CDR1 SGHDT and CDR2 YYEEEE. The CDR3 nucleotides read TGTGCCAGCAGCCCCCGAACAGGGGACGTCACCGGGGAGCTGTTTTTT. The encoded protein is CASSPRTGDVTGELFF.

V usage is TRBV5-1 and J usage is TRBJ2-3; TRBD2 matches 8 bases. V was pared by 1 base and J by 5 bases, with 9 bases of the junction left unmatched. The CDR3 runs 16 residues. Germline V CDR1 and CDR2: SGHRS, YFSETQ. This CDR3 reads CASSLFGRGGQDTQYF. The CDR3 DNA sequence: TGCGCCAGCAGCTTGTTTGGCCGGGGGGGCCAAGATACGCAGTATTTT.

V and J are TRBV28 and TRBJ1-5; perhaps TRBD1 as D (6 bases). CDR3 length equals 16 residues. Germline assignment: CDR1 MDHEN and CDR2 SYDVKM. The V and J ends lost 2 bases and 2 bases respectively, with 13 bases between them. The CDR3 nucleotides are TGTGCCAGCAGTTTACGGGGGGCAGGGGGCAATCAGCCCCAGCATTTT. This gives the protein CASSLRGAGGNQPQHF. The variable domain in full, completed from reference TRBV28 and TRBJ1-5, reads DVKVTQSSRYLVKRTGEKVFLECVQDMDHENMFWYRQDPGLGLRLIYFSYDVKMKEKGDIPEGYSVSREKKERFSLILESASTNQTSMYLCASSLRGAGGNQPQHFGDGTRLSIL.

This clone was counted only a few times. The CDR3 DNA follows: TGTGCCACCAGCCCGACTAGCGGGGGGTCCACTAGCACAGATACGCAGTATTTT. This translates into CATSPTSGGSTSTDTQYF. The chain couples TRBV24-1 to TRBJ2-3; 13 bases are shared with TRBD2. The CDR3 is 18 residues long. Germline V gene lookup returns CDR1 KGHDR and CDR2 SFDVKD. The junction had 9 bases not matched to a gene; V was cut back by 7 bases and J by 0 bases.

The rearrangement links TRBV4-1 to TRBJ1-2, with D tentatively TRBD1 (6 bases). The CDR3 is made up of 15 amino acids. Germline V CDR1 and CDR2: MGHRA, YSYEKL. V lost 4 bases and J 6 bases, leaving 18 bases between the germline ends. Written as DNA, the CDR3 is TGCGCCAGCAGCCTTGCCAGGGGAAGTTTCGATGGCTACACCTTC. Translation gives CASSLARGSFDGYTF.

The V gene is TRBV7-2, the J gene TRBJ1-2; D remains unclear. The CDR3 has 14 amino acids. From germline, CDR1 is SGHTA and CDR2 FQGNSA. Trimming took 6 bases from V and 0 from J, leaving 11 bases between them. CDR3 sequence reads: CASRPGSTNYGYTF. CDR3 DNA: TGTGCCAGCAGGCCCGGGTCTACTAACTATGGCTACACCTTC. The whole variable domain, filled in from reference TRBV7-2 and TRBJ1-2, reads GAGVSQSPSNKVTEKGKDVELRCDPISGHTALYWYRQSLGQGLEFLIYFQGNSAPDKSGLPSDRFSAERTGGSVSTLTIQRTQQEDSAVYLCASRPGSTNYGYTFGSGTRLTVV.

V is TRBV29-1 and J is TRBJ2-3; maybe TRBD1 (5 bases). CDR3 length: 13 amino acids. The germline gives CDR1 SQVTM, CDR2 ANQGSEA. Trimming left V 7 bases short and J 3 bases short, with 14 bases between. The CDR3 DNA sequence: TGCAGCGCCGTCACAGGACCGACAGATACGCAGTATTTT. The encoded protein is CSAVTGPTDTQYF.

This clone was seen once. The chain links TRBV6-2 or TRBV6-3 to TRBJ1-4; D ambiguous. The ends were cut back, 2 bases at V and 3 bases at J, with 7 bases in the middle. This CDR3 has 14 residues. In germline, CDR1 is MNHEY, CDR2 SVGEGT. The DNA for the CDR3 is TGTGCCAGCAGTTACGCGGGCCCTAATGAAAAACTGTTTTTT. Its translation: CASSYAGPNEKLFF.

Comments on this clone: The sample contains more than one DNA sequence encoding this CDR3. The genes are TRBV3-1 (or the pseudogene TRBV3-2) and TRBJ2-7; TRBD2 agrees at 12 bases. Per the germline V gene, CDR1 is LGHDT and CDR2 is YNNKEL (reference sequence). This CDR3 comprises 15 residues. J was trimmed by 2 bases and V by 4 bases; bases with no gene match: 3. The CDR3 reads CASSPRTSGTYEQYF. The CDR3 DNA reads as TGTGCCAGCAGCCCAAGGACTAGCGGGACCTACGAGCAGTACTTC.

The rearrangement uses TRBV5-8 and TRBJ1-4; D ambiguous. Trimming took 5 bases from V and 10 from J, leaving 15 bases between them. Germline assignment: CDR1 SGHTS and CDR2 YDEGEE. CDR3 length: 13 residues. CDR3 protein: CASRFGEARKLFF. The CDR3 bases are TGTGCCAGCAGATTCGGAGAGGCTCGAAAACTGTTTTTT.